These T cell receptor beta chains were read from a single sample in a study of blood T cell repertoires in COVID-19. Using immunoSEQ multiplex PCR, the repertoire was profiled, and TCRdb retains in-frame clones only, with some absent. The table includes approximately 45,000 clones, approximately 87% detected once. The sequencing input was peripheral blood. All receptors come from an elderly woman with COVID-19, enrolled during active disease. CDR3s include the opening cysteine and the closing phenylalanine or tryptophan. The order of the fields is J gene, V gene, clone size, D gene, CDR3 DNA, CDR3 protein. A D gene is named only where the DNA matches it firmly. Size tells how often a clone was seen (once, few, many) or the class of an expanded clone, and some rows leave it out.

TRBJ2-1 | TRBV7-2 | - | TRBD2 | TGTGCCAGCAGCTTAGTTGCGGGAGCGAACAATGAGCAGTTCTTC | CASSLVAGANNEQFF
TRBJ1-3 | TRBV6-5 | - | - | TGTGCCAGCAGGGACCGGGGGTGGGGAAACACCATATATTTT | CASRDRGWGNTIYF
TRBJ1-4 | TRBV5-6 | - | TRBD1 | TGTGCCAGCAGCTGGGACAGGGATCATGAAAAACTGTTTTTT | CASSWDRDHEKLFF
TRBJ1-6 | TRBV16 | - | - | TGTGCCAGCAGCCAAGATGCCGGGGAAAAAGGCAATTCACCCCTCCACTTT | CASSQDAGEKGNSPLHF
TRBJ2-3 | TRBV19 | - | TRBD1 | TGTGCCAGTAGTAGGACAGGGAGAGGCACGCAGTATTTT | CASSRTGRGTQYF
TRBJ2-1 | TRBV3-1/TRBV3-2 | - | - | TGTGCCAGCAGCCAAGAGCCGAGCTCCTACAATGAGCAGTTCTTC | CASSQEPSSYNEQFF
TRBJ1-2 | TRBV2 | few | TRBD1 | TGTGCCAGCAGTGGAGACAGGGCCTCGGGCTATGGCTACACCTTC | CASSGDRASGYGYTF
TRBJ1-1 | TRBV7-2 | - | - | TGTGCCAGCAGCTTAGGGCGGGAAGCTTTCTTT | CASSLGREAFF
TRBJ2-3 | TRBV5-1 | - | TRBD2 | TGCGCCACCAAATTCACTAGCGATCGCACAGATACGCAGTATTTT | CATKFTSDRTDTQYF
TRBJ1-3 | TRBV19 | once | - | TGTGCCAGTACCACAGGTTCCTCTGGAAACACCATATATTTT | CASTTGSSGNTIYF
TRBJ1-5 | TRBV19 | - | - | TGTGCCAGTAGTCCCTCGGACAGACGCAATCAGCCCCAGCATTTT | CASSPSDRRNQPQHF
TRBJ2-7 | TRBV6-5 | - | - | TGTGCCAGCAGCCCGACAGGACGCTACGAGCAGTACTTC | CASSPTGRYEQYF